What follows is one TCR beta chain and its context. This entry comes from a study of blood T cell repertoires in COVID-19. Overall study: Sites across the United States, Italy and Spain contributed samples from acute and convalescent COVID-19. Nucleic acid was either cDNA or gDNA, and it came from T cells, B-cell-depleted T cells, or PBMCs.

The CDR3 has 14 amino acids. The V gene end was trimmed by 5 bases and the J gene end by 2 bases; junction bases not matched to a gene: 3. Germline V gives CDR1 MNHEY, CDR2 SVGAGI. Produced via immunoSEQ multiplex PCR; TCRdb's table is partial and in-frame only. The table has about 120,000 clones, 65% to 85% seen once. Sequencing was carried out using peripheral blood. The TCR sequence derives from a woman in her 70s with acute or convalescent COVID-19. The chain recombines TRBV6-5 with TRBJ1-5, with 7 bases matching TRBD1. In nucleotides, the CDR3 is TGTGCCAGCAGTCTTACAGGGGGCAATCAGCCCCAGCATTTT. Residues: CASSLTGGNQPQHF.